Included here is one T cell receptor (beta chain) sequence, with context. The antigen is undetermined. This sample is part of a study of cytomegalovirus exposure and HLA in healthy donors. General observations from the study: With DRB1 most and HLA-C fewest, TCR association rates differed between HLA loci in a later analysis. Presence/absence analysis assumed near-uniform sequencing depth across donors. The study carried out a later analysis of TCR beta sequences. It associated some 17,000 of them with specific HLA alleles at a false discovery rate of 0.05.

PCR employed 60 Vbeta and 13 Jbeta primers. Sequencing used immunoSEQ multiplex PCR; TCRdb keeps in-frame clones, though not all of them. This table has around 31,000 clones, approximately 87% appearing once. Germline CDR1 and CDR2: MDHEN and SYDVKM. This CDR3 spans 17 amino acids. V was pared by 7 bases and J by 0 bases, with 19 bases between. This chain connects TRBV28 to TRBJ1-3; maybe TRBD1 (6 bases). The TCR comes from a boy younger than 18 in good health and CMV-seronegative. The source material was PBMCs. CDR3 DNA: TGTGCCAGCACCGCGCCGGAACAGGGCAACTCTGGAAACACCATATATTTT. Amino acids: CASTAPEQGNSGNTIYF. Filled out from reference TRBV28 and TRBJ1-3, the complete variable domain reads DVKVTQSSRYLVKRTGEKVFLECVQDMDHENMFWYRQDPGLGLRLIYFSYDVKMKEKGDIPEGYSVSREKKERFSLILESASTNQTSMYLCASTAPEQGNSGNTIYFGEGSWLTVV.